What follows are 15 T cell receptor beta chains derived from one specimen sequenced in a study of cytomegalovirus exposure and HLA in healthy donors. 60 Vbeta and 13 Jbeta primers were used in PCR. Profiled with immunoSEQ multiplex PCR; TCRdb holds only in-frame clones, not every one. In the table there are under 200,000 clones, about 80% of which are singletons. Sample: PBMCs. These receptor sequences come from a man aged 55 to 69 in good health and CMV-seronegative.

The chain recombines TRBV30 with TRBJ1-1; 7 bases fit TRBD1. The CDR3 contains 11 residues. Germline V gene sequence: CDR1 GTSNPN, CDR2 SVGIG (reference sequence). With V trimmed by 5 bases and J by 7 bases, 4 bases remained unmatched. CDR3 protein: CAWSRDSEAFF. The CDR3 nucleotides are TGTGCCTGGTCCCGGGACAGTGAAGCTTTCTTT.

The rearrangement links TRBV28 to TRBJ2-7, with unresolved D. Trimming took off 5 bases at V and 6 bases at J, with 17 bases between the two ends. Germline V gene lookup returns CDR1 MDHEN and CDR2 SYDVKM. The length of the CDR3 is 14 residues. The DNA of the CDR3 is TGTGCCAGCAGTGAACTCCGGGTTCCAAGCGAGCAGTACTTC. Translating gives CASSELRVPSEQYF.

V is TRBV7-8 and J is TRBJ1-4, with 7 bases identical to TRBD1. CDR1 SGHVS and CDR2 FQNEAQ come from the germline V gene. V dropped 1 base and J dropped 3; count of bases not matched to a gene: 2. The CDR3 length is 15 residues. The chain's CDR3 is CASSLVGTANEKLFF. In DNA form, the CDR3 reads TGTGCCAGCAGCTTAGTTGGGACAGCTAATGAAAAACTGTTTTTT.

The chain's CDR3 is CASSLGGGAGGELFF. CDR3 sequence (DNA): TGTGCCAGCAGCTTGGGTGGGGGCGCGGGCGGGGAGCTGTTTTTT. This rearrangement joins TRBV5-4 to TRBJ2-2; maybe TRBD1 (6 bases). With 0 bases removed from V and 7 bases from J, the gap between germline ends came to 13 bases. The CDR3 is 15 amino acids. CDR1 and CDR2 from the germline V gene are SGHNT and YYREEE (reference sequence).

The sample holds one count of this clone. At the DNA level, this CDR3 is encoded by other sequences in the same sample as well. The chain combines TRBV4-3 with TRBJ2-3, with 10 bases aligning to TRBD2. Trimming took 1 base from V and 6 from J; bases not matched to a gene: 7. Looked up from germline, CDR1 is LGHNA and CDR2 is YSLEER. This CDR3 contains 16 residues. CDR3 DNA sequence: TGCGCCAGCAGCCAAGGAACTAGCGGGATGCAGGATACGCAGTATTTT. This gives the protein CASSQGTSGMQDTQYF.

Of note for this clone: A read error may account for a junction end that differs from germline. The chain joins TRBV6-5 to TRBJ1-2, with D maybe TRBD1 (5 bases). CDR1 and CDR2 from the germline V gene are MNHEY and SVGAGI. The CDR3 runs to 13 residues. The CDR3 DNA reads TGTGCCAGCAGTGACCTGGGGGGGTATGGCTACCCCTTC. Translated, it gives CASSDLGGYGYPF.

The chain couples TRBV29-1 to TRBJ2-2, with 8 bases aligning to TRBD1. J lost 7 bases, V lost 6 bases, and 10 bases had no gene match. The CDR3 runs 14 residues. Germline values: CDR1 SQVTM, CDR2 ANQGSEA. The CDR3 region is CSVTAQGAIGELFF. CDR3 coding DNA: TGCAGCGTCACAGCTCAGGGGGCAATCGGGGAGCTGTTTTTT.

This chain links TRBV19 with TRBJ1-1, with TRBD1 matching over 9 bases. V dropped 3 bases and J dropped 10; count of bases not matched to a gene: 9. This CDR3 contains 14 residues. Germline lookup yields CDR1 LNHDA and CDR2 SQIVND (reference sequence). CDR3 nucleotide sequence: TGTGCCAGTAGTATCCCGGGACAGGGATTGGTAGCTTTCTTT. Its translation is CASSIPGQGLVAFF.

CDR3: CASSLREERASEQYF. CDR3 nucleotide sequence: TGCGCCAGCAGCCTAAGGGAGGAGCGGGCCTCCGAGCAGTACTTC. This chain links TRBV4-1 with TRBJ2-7; D is possibly TRBD2 (6 bases). The CDR3 covers 15 residues. V lost 4 bases to trimming and J lost 6 bases, with 19 bases between them. CDR1 and CDR2 from the germline V gene are MGHRA and YSYEKL.

The gene calls are TRBV10-2 and TRBJ2-7; 14 nucleotides align to TRBD2. The junction had 4 bases not matched to a gene; V was cut back by 4 bases and J by 5 bases. From germline, CDR1 is WSHSY and CDR2 SAAADI. This CDR3 region has 15 residues. This chain's CDR3 is CASSVPGLAGDEQYF. The CDR3 DNA reads TGCGCCAGCAGTGTCCCGGGACTAGCGGGAGACGAGCAGTACTTC.

The chain carries TRBV27 and TRBJ1-2, with 9 bases that match TRBD1. J lost 8 bases, V lost 3 bases, and 4 bases had no gene match. The CDR3 is made up of 13 amino acids. The V gene's germline CDR1 is MNHEY and CDR2 SMNVEV (reference sequence). CDR3 amino acids: CASSFRTGDGYTF. For the CDR3, the DNA is TGTGCCAGCAGTTTTCGGACAGGGGACGGCTACACCTTC.

The CDR3 loop reads CASSPVPGTGNQQYF. The CDR3 region has the DNA TGTGCCAGCTCACCCGTACCCGGGACAGGGAATCAGCAGTACTTC. The chain carries TRBV18 and TRBJ2-7; 9 positions agree with TRBD1. CDR1 is KGHSH and CDR2 is LQKENI in the germline V gene. Germline trimming cut 3 bases from V and 8 bases from J; bases unmatched to any gene: 11. The CDR3 has 15 residues.

The chain employs TRBV9 and TRBJ2-5, with TRBD2 as a possible D gene (5 bases). CDR3 size: 15 residues. CDR1 SGDLS and CDR2 YYNGEE come from the germline V gene. Trimming stripped 0 bases from V and 4 bases from J, with 13 bases between. The CDR3 loop reads CASSVGPAAGETQYF. CDR3 nucleotides: TGTGCCAGCAGCGTAGGCCCCGCCGCGGGAGAGACCCAGTACTTC.

This clone was observed a few times. The V gene is TRBV7-9, the J gene TRBJ2-5; TRBD2 matches at 14 bases. Germline assignment: CDR1 SEHNR and CDR2 FQNEAQ (reference sequence). The CDR3 has 16 residues. V gave up 6 bases and J gave up 1 base; unmatched junction bases: 4. The CDR3 coding sequence is TGTGCCAGCAGTGGGACTAGCGGGGGTACCCAAGAGACCCAGTACTTC. It translates to CASSGTSGGTQETQYF.

V gene TRBV28 combines with J gene TRBJ2-7, with 11 bases matching TRBD1. This CDR3 has 15 amino acids. In germline, CDR1 is MDHEN, CDR2 SYDVKM. Trimming at V came to 5 bases and at J to 1 base, leaving 4 bases not matched to a gene. The CDR3 DNA reads as TGTGCCAGCAGTCCTGGGACAGGGGGGTCCTACGAGCAGTACTTC. Residues: CASSPGTGGSYEQYF.